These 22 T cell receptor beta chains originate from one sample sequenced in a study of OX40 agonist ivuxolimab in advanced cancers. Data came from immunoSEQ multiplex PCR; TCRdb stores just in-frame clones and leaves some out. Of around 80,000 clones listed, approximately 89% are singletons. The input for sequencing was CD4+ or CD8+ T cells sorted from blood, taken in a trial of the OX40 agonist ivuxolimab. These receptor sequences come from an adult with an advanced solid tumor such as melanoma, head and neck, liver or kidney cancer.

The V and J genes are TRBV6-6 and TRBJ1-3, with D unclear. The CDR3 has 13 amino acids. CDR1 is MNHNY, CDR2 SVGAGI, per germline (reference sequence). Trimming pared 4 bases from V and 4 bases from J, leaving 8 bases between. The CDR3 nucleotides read TGTGCCAGCAGTTCCAGTGAAGGAAACACCATATATTTT. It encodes CASSSSEGNTIYF.

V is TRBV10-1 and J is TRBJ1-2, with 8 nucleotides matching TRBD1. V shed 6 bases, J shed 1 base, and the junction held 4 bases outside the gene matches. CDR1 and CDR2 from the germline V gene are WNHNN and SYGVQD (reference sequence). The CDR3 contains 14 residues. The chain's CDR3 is CASRGQGFNYGYTF. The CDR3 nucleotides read TGCGCCAGCAGAGGACAGGGATTTAACTATGGCTACACCTTC.

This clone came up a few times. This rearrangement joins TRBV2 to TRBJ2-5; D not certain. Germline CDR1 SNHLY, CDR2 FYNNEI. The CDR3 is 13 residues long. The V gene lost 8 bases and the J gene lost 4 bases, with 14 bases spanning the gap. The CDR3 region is CASLLRIGETQYF. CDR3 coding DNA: TGTGCCAGCTTGCTCAGGATTGGAGAGACCCAGTACTTC.

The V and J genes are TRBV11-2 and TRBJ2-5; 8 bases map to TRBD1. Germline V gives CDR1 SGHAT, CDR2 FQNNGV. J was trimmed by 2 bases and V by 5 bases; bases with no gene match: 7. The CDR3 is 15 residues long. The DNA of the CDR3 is TGTGCCAGCAGCGTGGACAGGGTTTGGCAAGAGACCCAGTACTTC. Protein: CASSVDRVWQETQYF.

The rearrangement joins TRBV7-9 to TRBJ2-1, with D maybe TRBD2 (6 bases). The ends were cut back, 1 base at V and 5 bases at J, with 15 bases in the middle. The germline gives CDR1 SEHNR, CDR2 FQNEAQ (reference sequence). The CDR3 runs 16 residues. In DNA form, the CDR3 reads TGTGCCAGCAGCTTAGGCGGCGCTCCGGGGGACAATGAGCAGTTCTTC. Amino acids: CASSLGGAPGDNEQFF.

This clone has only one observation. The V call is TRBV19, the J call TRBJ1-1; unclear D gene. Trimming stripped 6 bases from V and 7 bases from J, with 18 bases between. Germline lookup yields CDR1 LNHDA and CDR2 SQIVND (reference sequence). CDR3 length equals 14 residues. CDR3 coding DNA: TGTGCCAGTAGAATTCCCAGTTCGAATTTTGAAGCTTTCTTT. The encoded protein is CASRIPSSNFEAFF. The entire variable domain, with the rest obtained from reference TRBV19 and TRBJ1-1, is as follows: DGGITQSPKYLFRKEGQNVTLSCEQNLNHDAMYWYRQDPGQGLRLIYYSQIVNDFQKGDIAEGYSVSREKKESFPLTVTSAQKNPTAFYLCASRIPSSNFEAFFGQGTRLTVV.

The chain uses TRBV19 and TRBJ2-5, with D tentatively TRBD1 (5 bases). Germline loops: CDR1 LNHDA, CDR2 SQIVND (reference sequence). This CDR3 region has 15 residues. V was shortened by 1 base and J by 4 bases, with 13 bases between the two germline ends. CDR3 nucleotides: TGTGCCAGTAGTATAGCCCGACAGTCAGGAGAGACCCAGTACTTC. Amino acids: CASSIARQSGETQYF. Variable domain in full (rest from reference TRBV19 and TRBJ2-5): DGGITQSPKYLFRKEGQNVTLSCEQNLNHDAMYWYRQDPGQGLRLIYYSQIVNDFQKGDIAEGYSVSREKKESFPLTVTSAQKNPTAFYLCASSIARQSGETQYFGPGTRLLVL.

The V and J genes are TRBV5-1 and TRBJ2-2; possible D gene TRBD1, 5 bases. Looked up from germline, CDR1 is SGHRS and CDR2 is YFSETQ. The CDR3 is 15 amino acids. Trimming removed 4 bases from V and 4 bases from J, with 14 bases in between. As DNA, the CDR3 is TGCGCCAGCAGCGAGTTGGGGCGACCCACCGGGGAGCTGTTTTTT. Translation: CASSELGRPTGELFF.

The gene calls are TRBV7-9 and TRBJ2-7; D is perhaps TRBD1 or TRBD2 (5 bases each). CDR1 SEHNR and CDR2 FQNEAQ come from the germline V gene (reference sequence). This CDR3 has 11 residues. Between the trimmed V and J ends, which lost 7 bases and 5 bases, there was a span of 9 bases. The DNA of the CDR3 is TGTGCCAGCACCCTGGGGGACGAGCAGTACTTC. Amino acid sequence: CASTLGDEQYF.

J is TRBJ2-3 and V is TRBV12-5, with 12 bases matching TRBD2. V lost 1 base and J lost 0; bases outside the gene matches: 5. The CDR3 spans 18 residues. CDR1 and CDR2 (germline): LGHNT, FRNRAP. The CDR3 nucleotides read TGTGCTAGTGGTTTGGAACCCGGGACTAGCGGGAGCACAGATACGCAGTATTTT. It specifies CASGLEPGTSGSTDTQYF. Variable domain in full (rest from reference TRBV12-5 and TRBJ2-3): DARVTQTPRHKVTEMGQEVTMRCQPILGHNTVFWYRQTMMQGLELLAYFRNRAPLDDSGMPKDRFSAEMPDATLATLKIQPSEPRDSAVYFCASGLEPGTSGSTDTQYFGPGTRLTVL.

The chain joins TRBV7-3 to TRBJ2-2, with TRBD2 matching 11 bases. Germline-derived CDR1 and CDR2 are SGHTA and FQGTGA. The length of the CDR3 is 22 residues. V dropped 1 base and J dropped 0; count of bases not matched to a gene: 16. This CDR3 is CASSLSPLFGLAGGTNTGELFF. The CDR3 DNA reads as TGTGCCAGCAGCTTAAGTCCTTTGTTCGGTCTAGCGGGAGGAACGAACACCGGGGAGCTGTTTTTT.

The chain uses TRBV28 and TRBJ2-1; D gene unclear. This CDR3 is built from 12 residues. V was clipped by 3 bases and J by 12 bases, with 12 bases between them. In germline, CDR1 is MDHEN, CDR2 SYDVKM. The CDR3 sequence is CASSLAPGGQFF. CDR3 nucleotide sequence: TGTGCCAGCAGTTTGGCCCCGGGTGGGCAGTTCTTC.

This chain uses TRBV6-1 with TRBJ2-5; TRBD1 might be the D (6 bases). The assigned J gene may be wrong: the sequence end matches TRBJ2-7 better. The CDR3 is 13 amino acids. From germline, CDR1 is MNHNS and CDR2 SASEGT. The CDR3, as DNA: TGTGCCAGCAGTGAGACAGGAGCCTACGAGCAGTACTTC. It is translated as CASSETGAYEQYF.

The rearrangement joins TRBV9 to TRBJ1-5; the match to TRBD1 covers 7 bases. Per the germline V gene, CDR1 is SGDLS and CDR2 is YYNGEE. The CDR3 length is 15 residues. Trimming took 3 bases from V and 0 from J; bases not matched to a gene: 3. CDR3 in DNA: TGTGCCAGCAGCGCGACAGGGAATAGCAATCAGCCCCAGCATTTT. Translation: CASSATGNSNQPQHF.

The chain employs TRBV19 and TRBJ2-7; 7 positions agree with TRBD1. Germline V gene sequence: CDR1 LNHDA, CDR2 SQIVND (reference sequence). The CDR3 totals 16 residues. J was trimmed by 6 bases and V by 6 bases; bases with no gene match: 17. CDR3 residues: CASSLLPGQPFSEQYF. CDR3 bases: TGTGCCAGTAGCCTCTTACCGGGACAGCCCTTCAGCGAGCAGTACTTC. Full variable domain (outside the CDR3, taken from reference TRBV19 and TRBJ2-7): DGGITQSPKYLFRKEGQNVTLSCEQNLNHDAMYWYRQDPGQGLRLIYYSQIVNDFQKGDIAEGYSVSREKKESFPLTVTSAQKNPTAFYLCASSLLPGQPFSEQYFGPGTRLTVT.

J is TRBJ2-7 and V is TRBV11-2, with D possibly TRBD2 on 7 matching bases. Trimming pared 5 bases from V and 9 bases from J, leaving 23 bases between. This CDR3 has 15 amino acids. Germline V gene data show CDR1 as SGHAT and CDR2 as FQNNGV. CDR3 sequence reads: CASSPRRGGSPGQYF. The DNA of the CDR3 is TGTGCCAGCAGCCCCCGGAGGGGGGGGTCGCCGGGGCAGTACTTC.

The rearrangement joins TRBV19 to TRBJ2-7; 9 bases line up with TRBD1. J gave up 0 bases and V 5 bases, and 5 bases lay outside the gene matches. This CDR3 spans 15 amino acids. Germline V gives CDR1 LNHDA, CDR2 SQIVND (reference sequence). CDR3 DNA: TGTGCCAGTAGTTCTACAGGGGGCGCCTCCTACGAGCAGTACTTC. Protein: CASSSTGGASYEQYF.

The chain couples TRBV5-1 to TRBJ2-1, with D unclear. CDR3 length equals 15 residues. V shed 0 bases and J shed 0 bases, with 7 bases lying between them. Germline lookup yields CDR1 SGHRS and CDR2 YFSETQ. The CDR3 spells CASSLAESSYNEQFF. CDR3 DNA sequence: TGCGCCAGCAGCTTGGCGGAGAGCTCCTACAATGAGCAGTTCTTC.

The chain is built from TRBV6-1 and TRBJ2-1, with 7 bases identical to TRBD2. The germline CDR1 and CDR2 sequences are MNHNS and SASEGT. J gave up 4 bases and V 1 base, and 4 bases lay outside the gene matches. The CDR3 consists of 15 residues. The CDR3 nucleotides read TGTGCCAGCAGTGAAGGGCTAGCGGCTTACAATGAGCAGTTCTTC. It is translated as CASSEGLAAYNEQFF.

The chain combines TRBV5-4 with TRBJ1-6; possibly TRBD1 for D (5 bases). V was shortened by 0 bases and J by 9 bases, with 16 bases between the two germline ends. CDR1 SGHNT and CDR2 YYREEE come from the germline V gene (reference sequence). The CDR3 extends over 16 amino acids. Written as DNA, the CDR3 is TGTGCCAGCAGCTTGGCAGCCGGGACTGGAACTTCACCCCTCCACTTT. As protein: CASSLAAGTGTSPLHF. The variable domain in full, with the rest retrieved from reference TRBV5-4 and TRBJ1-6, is ETGVTQSPTHLIKTRGQQVTLRCSSQSGHNTVSWYQQALGQGPQFIFQYYREEENGRGNFPPRFSGLQFPNYSSELNVNALELDDSALYLCASSLAAGTGTSPLHFGNGTRLTVT.

CDR3 in amino acids: CASRLLGVVLLRNQPQHF. For the CDR3, the DNA is TGTGCAAGTCGCTTATTGGGAGTTGTGCTGCTTCGCAATCAGCCCCAGCATTTT. V is TRBV12-2 and J is TRBJ1-5. TRBV12-2 is a pseudogene segment. The CDR3 is 18 amino acids.

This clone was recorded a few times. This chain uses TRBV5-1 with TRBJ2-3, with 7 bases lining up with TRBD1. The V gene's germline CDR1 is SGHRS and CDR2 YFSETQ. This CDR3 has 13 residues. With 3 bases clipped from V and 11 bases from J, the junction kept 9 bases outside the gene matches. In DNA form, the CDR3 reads TGCGCCAGCAGCTCGCACTCGGGACAGATGCAGTATTTT. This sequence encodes CASSSHSGQMQYF. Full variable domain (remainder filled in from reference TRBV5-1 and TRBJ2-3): KAGVTQTPRYLIKTRGQQVTLSCSPISGHRSVSWYQQTPGQGLQFLFEYFSETQRNKGNFPGRFSGRQFSNSRSEMNVSTLELGDSALYLCASSSHSGQMQYFGPGTRLTVL.